The subject of this entry is one T cell receptor beta chain. This CDR3 is missing its conserved last phenylalanine or tryptophan, likely due to a read error. The limits of the CDR3 on the DNA are not certain, so only TCRdb's listed CDR3 is given. This sample was taken from a study of blood T cell repertoires in COVID-19. Original processing notes: It was from reference gene primer amplification that nucleated cell counts were estimated. The table came from immunoSEQ multiplex PCR; TCRdb's copy has only in-frame clones and leaves some out. D and trimming were read from the DNA, whereas the V and J calls and clone size are those reported in that table. The table records 35,000 to 45,000 clones, roughly 86% of them present only once. The CDR3 is made up of 12 amino acids, end residues included. CDR1 and CDR2 (germline): ENHRY, SYGVKD.

The specimen was peripheral blood. This TCR was recovered from a human donor in a cohort sampled during active COVID-19. The V gene is TRBV10-3, the J gene TRBJ1-1; TRBD1, the table's D call, lacks a check against the DNA. CDR3 sequence: CAISEIGTPLLV.